The 31 T cell receptor beta chains below were found in one sample sequenced in a study of blood T cell repertoires in COVID-19. Generated by immunoSEQ multiplex PCR, the TCRdb table keeps only in-frame clones and is missing some. The sample shows roughly 260,000 clones, around 90% of them seen only once. Sequencing was done on a sample of PBMCs or T cells enriched from blood (not recorded which). Receptors were obtained from a woman in her twenties or thirties with acute COVID-19.

The V gene is TRBV7-8, the J gene TRBJ2-5; unclear D gene. V was shortened by 5 bases and J by 5 bases, with 9 bases between the two germline ends. This CDR3 comprises 12 residues. Germline CDR1 is SGHVS and CDR2 is FQNEAQ. The CDR3 loop reads CASSPVLETQYF. CDR3 nucleotides: TGTGCCAGCAGCCCGGTATTGGAGACCCAGTACTTC.

This chain links TRBV12-3 or TRBV12-4 with TRBJ1-1; 8 nucleotides agree with TRBD1. The CDR3 sequence is 13 residues long. The V and J ends lost 6 bases and 4 bases, in that order; junction bases with no gene match: 4. The CDR3, as DNA: TGTGCCAGCAGGCTAACAGGGGGCACTGAAGCTTTCTTT. Its translation is CASRLTGGTEAFF.

V is TRBV6-2 or TRBV6-3 and J is TRBJ2-7; D possibly corresponds to TRBD2 (5 bases). The CDR3 spans 13 residues. The germline V gene encodes CDR1 MNHEY and CDR2 SVGEGT. Trimming removed 0 bases from V and 2 bases from J, with 5 bases in between. The CDR3 coding sequence is TGTGCCAGCAGTTACTCACTAGCCTACGAGCAGTACTTC. As protein: CASSYSLAYEQYF.

The chain uses TRBV19 and TRBJ2-2, with D uncertain. The CDR3 consists of 15 residues. V lost 3 bases and J lost 0, with 8 bases in between. CDR1 is LNHDA and CDR2 is SQIVND in the germline V gene (reference sequence). The CDR3 DNA is TGTGCCAGTAGTATGGGCTGGACGAACACCGGGGAGCTGTTTTTT. Protein product: CASSMGWTNTGELFF.

DNA of the CDR3: TGTGCCAGCAGCCGGGACACTAACTATGGCTACACCTTC. Its translation: CASSRDTNYGYTF. The chain joins TRBV7-9 to TRBJ1-2, with D maybe TRBD1 (6 bases). The CDR3 loop spans 13 amino acids. Trimming removed 5 bases at V and 0 bases at J, with 7 bases between. Germline values: CDR1 SEHNR, CDR2 FQNEAQ (reference sequence).

V is TRBV2 and J is TRBJ2-5; TRBD2 matches 11 bases. The CDR3 runs to 16 residues. Germline loops: CDR1 SNHLY, CDR2 FYNNEI. Trimming took 4 bases from V and 3 from J; bases not matched to a gene: 7. CDR3 region: CASSVDLAGGKETQYF. Written as DNA, the CDR3 is TGTGCCAGCAGTGTAGACCTAGCGGGGGGAAAAGAGACCCAGTACTTC.

This chain links TRBV4-1 with TRBJ2-1; 9 bases are a match to TRBD1. Germline values: CDR1 MGHRA, CDR2 YSYEKL. The junction had 10 bases not matched to a gene; V was cut back by 6 bases and J by 7 bases. The CDR3 is 15 residues long. The CDR3 DNA is TGCGCCAGCAGTCTTGACAGGGGGTCAGGGAATGAGCAGTTCTTC. This gives the protein CASSLDRGSGNEQFF.

The CDR3 reads CATFSGGARNEQFF. In nucleotides, the CDR3 is TGTGCCACCTTTAGCGGGGGGGCCAGAAATGAGCAGTTCTTC. The chain is built from TRBV10-3 and TRBJ2-1; 11 bases match TRBD2. CDR1 is ENHRY and CDR2 is SYGVKD in the germline V gene. V dropped 10 bases and J dropped 7; count of bases not matched to a gene: 9. This CDR3 comprises 14 residues.

For this clone: A read error may account for a junction end that differs from germline. The gene calls are TRBV12-3 or TRBV12-4 and TRBJ1-5; D is uncertain. This CDR3 is 12 amino acids long. CDR3 residues: CASSLAYQPQHF. CDR3 nucleotide sequence: TGTGCCAGCAGTCTAGCCTATCAGCCCCAGCATTTT.

The rearrangement links TRBV9 to TRBJ2-1, with 11 bases fitting TRBD2. With 0 bases clipped from V and 12 bases from J, the junction kept 8 bases outside the gene matches. The germline gives CDR1 SGDLS, CDR2 YYNGEE. The CDR3 contains 15 residues. This CDR3 reads CASSVESSGRAPQFF. Written as DNA, the CDR3 is TGTGCCAGCAGCGTAGAGAGTAGCGGGAGGGCCCCGCAGTTCTTC.

The V call is TRBV2, the J call TRBJ1-3; TRBD1 matches 7 bases. V dropped 3 bases and J dropped 0; count of bases not matched to a gene: 5. The CDR3 extends over 16 amino acids. The V gene's germline CDR1 is SNHLY and CDR2 FYNNEI. The CDR3 region has the DNA TGTGCCAGCAGTGACCTGGACAGGTCCTCTGGAAACACCATATATTTT. Encoded protein: CASSDLDRSSGNTIYF.

The rearrangement uses TRBV7-2 and TRBJ1-4, with a weak D call TRBD1 (5 bases). The CDR3 length is 17 residues. V was shortened by 1 base and J by 4 bases, with 16 bases between the two germline ends. CDR1 is SGHTA and CDR2 is FQGNSA in the germline V gene. CDR3 sequence: CASSLEVRGYNNEKLFF. Here the CDR3 DNA reads TGTGCCAGCAGCTTAGAAGTTCGGGGGTATAATAATGAAAAACTGTTTTTT. Using reference TRBV7-2 and TRBJ1-4 for the parts outside the CDR3, the full variable domain is GAGVSQSPSNKVTEKGKDVELRCDPISGHTALYWYRQSLGQGLEFLIYFQGNSAPDKSGLPSDRFSAERTGGSVSTLTIQRTQQEDSAVYLCASSLEVRGYNNEKLFFGSGTQLSVL.

The chain joins TRBV2 to TRBJ2-2, with a weak D call TRBD1 (5 bases). This CDR3 is built from 15 residues. CDR1 is SNHLY and CDR2 is FYNNEI in the germline V gene. The ends were cut back, 5 bases at V and 1 base at J, with 11 bases in the middle. CDR3 in DNA: TGTGCCAGCAGTCTAAAGACAGTGAACACCGGGGAGCTGTTTTTT. Translation gives CASSLKTVNTGELFF.

The chain recombines TRBV9 with TRBJ1-3, with 7 nucleotides matching TRBD1. The CDR3 spans 14 residues. V dropped 3 bases and J dropped 1; count of bases not matched to a gene: 1. Germline assignment: CDR1 SGDLS and CDR2 YYNGEE. Here the CDR3 reads CASSDRGSGNTIYF. The CDR3 bases are TGTGCCAGCAGCGACAGGGGATCTGGAAACACCATATATTTT.

The chain links TRBV28 to TRBJ1-5, with TRBD1 matching 7 bases. The CDR3 is made up of 19 amino acids. V dropped 6 bases and J dropped 3; count of bases not matched to a gene: 20. CDR1 MDHEN and CDR2 SYDVKM come from the germline V gene. This CDR3 reads CASSHDAHTTGVYNQPQHF. In DNA form, the CDR3 reads TGTGCCAGCAGCCACGACGCCCACACCACAGGGGTTTACAATCAGCCCCAGCATTTT.

The chain is built from TRBV2 and TRBJ2-3; D is uncertain. The CDR3 has 13 residues. Trimming stripped 7 bases from V and 6 bases from J, with 14 bases between. Germline CDR1 and CDR2: SNHLY and FYNNEI. As DNA, the CDR3 is TGTGCCAGCATTGGGCACTCACAGGATACGCAGTATTTT. Encoded protein: CASIGHSQDTQYF.

This chain connects TRBV19 to TRBJ1-5; TRBD1 is a possible D gene (6 bases). Trimming stripped 6 bases from V and 9 bases from J, with 18 bases between. The CDR3 contains 14 residues. The germline gives CDR1 LNHDA, CDR2 SQIVND (reference sequence). For the CDR3, the DNA is TGTGCCAGTAGCGCAACCGCCCAGGGGAGGCCCCAGCATTTT. Amino acids: CASSATAQGRPQHF.

The rearrangement links TRBV4-1 to TRBJ2-2; 10 bases map to TRBD2. V lost 1 base, J lost 5 bases, and 1 base stayed unmatched. This CDR3 contains 15 residues. Per germline, CDR1 MGHRA and CDR2 YSYEKL. The CDR3 loop is CASSQGTSGTGELFF. CDR3 coding DNA: TGCGCCAGCAGCCAAGGGACTAGCGGAACCGGGGAGCTGTTTTTT.

This sequence joins TRBV9 and TRBJ1-2; the D is unclear. This CDR3 is built from 13 residues. Germline V CDR1 and CDR2: SGDLS, YYNGEE. V lost 0 bases, J lost 7 bases, and 10 bases lay in between. CDR3 nucleotide sequence: TGTGCCAGCAGCGTAGGATGGGGAGGTGGCTACACCTTC. Translated, it gives CASSVGWGGGYTF.

V usage is TRBV7-2 and J usage is TRBJ1-5; no reliable D call. The ends were cut back, 1 base at V and 7 bases at J, with 11 bases in the middle. Germline CDR1 and CDR2: SGHTA and FQGNSA. This CDR3 is built from 14 residues. The CDR3 DNA reads TGTGCCAGCAGCTTAGAAGGAGGGTGGCAGCCCCAGCATTTT. Its translation: CASSLEGGWQPQHF.

This clone has only a few counts. J is TRBJ2-3 and V is TRBV6-4; 9 positions agree with TRBD1. With V trimmed by 5 bases and J by 2 bases, 5 bases remained unmatched. Germline values: CDR1 MRHNA, CDR2 SNTAGT. The CDR3 contains 15 residues. CDR3 nucleotide sequence: TGTGCCAGCAGTCCTACAGGGGGCCCCACAGATACGCAGTATTTT. Translation: CASSPTGGPTDTQYF.

The rearrangement uses TRBV28 and TRBJ1-6; TRBD1 matches 7 bases. J lost 5 bases, V lost 3 bases, and 13 bases had no gene match. Germline V lookup: CDR1 MDHEN, CDR2 SYDVKM. The CDR3 totals 18 residues. Here the CDR3 DNA reads TGTGCCAGCAGTTTCCCCCTCGGGACAGTTAATGATAATTCACCCCTCCACTTT. It yields the protein CASSFPLGTVNDNSPLHF. The complete variable domain, with remaining parts taken from reference TRBV28 and TRBJ1-6, reads DVKVTQSSRYLVKRTGEKVFLECVQDMDHENMFWYRQDPGLGLRLIYFSYDVKMKEKGDIPEGYSVSREKKERFSLILESASTNQTSMYLCASSFPLGTVNDNSPLHFGNGTRLTVT.

This clone has a single count. This chain's CDR3 is CASSASGRAGGTGELFF. The DNA of the CDR3 is TGTGCCAGTAGCGCTAGCGGGAGGGCCGGGGGGACCGGGGAGCTGTTTTTT. V usage is TRBV19 and J usage is TRBJ2-2; 12 bases are a match to TRBD2. There are 17 residues in the CDR3. Germline CDR1 LNHDA, CDR2 SQIVND (reference sequence). V dropped 6 bases and J dropped 5; count of bases not matched to a gene: 10.

The V gene is TRBV15, the J gene TRBJ1-4; 7 positions match TRBD1. Per germline, CDR1 LNHNV and CDR2 YYDKDF (reference sequence). Trimming at V came to 3 bases and at J to 3 bases, leaving 7 bases not matched to a gene. This CDR3 is 16 amino acids long. As DNA, the CDR3 is TGTGCCACCAGCAGGGGTGGGACAGTTCCTAATGAAAAACTGTTTTTT. This gives the protein CATSRGGTVPNEKLFF.

The genes are TRBV6-5 and TRBJ1-5; the D is unclear. The CDR3 totals 14 residues. V lost 10 bases to trimming and J lost 0 bases, with 13 bases between them. Germline CDR1 reads MNHEY; CDR2 reads SVGAGI. This CDR3 reads CATIPGNSNQPQHF. The CDR3, as DNA: TGTGCCACCATCCCCGGGAATAGCAATCAGCCCCAGCATTTT.

This clone was counted a single time. Additional DNA sequences in this sample encode the identical CDR3. The chain employs TRBV12-3 or TRBV12-4 and TRBJ2-1; tentative D call: TRBD1 (6 bases). The V end was cut by 5 bases, the J end by 8 bases, with 10 bases between. This CDR3 has 12 residues. The CDR3 reads CASSPTGDEQFF. CDR3 bases: TGTGCCAGCAGTCCGACAGGCGATGAGCAGTTCTTC.

The chain links TRBV5-1 to TRBJ2-6; D may be TRBD1 (6 bases). V was trimmed by 0 bases and J by 2 bases, leaving 12 bases between them. The CDR3 consists of 17 residues. Germline V gene sequence: CDR1 SGHRS, CDR2 YFSETQ. The CDR3 bases are TGCGCCAGCAGCTTGGGAGGGACACCCCCTGGGGCCAACGTCCTGACTTTC. It codes for CASSLGGTPPGANVLTF.

The chain carries TRBV2 and TRBJ2-7, with D possibly TRBD2 on 6 matching bases. V was shortened by 4 bases and J by 7 bases, with 17 bases between the two germline ends. The CDR3 extends over 14 amino acids. CDR1 is SNHLY and CDR2 is FYNNEI in the germline V gene. As DNA, the CDR3 is TGTGCCAGCAGTGTCCGGCAGGGAGGAGGTGAGCAGTACTTC. This codes for CASSVRQGGGEQYF.

The CDR3, as DNA: TGTGCTGGGAGACCGGGACAGGGCAACACTGAAGCTTTCTTT. It codes for CAGRPGQGNTEAFF. The V call is TRBV30, the J call TRBJ1-1, with 9 bases matching TRBD1. This CDR3 has 14 residues. Germline CDR1 and CDR2: GTSNPN and SVGIG (reference sequence). The full variable domain, with the rest looked up from reference TRBV30 and TRBJ1-1, is SQTIHQWPATLVQPVGSPLSLECTVEGTSNPNLYWYRQAAGRGLQLLFYSVGIGQISSEVPQNLSASRPQDRQFILSSKKLLLSDSGFYLCAGRPGQGNTEAFFGQGTRLTVV.

This chain uses TRBV7-2 with TRBJ1-4; D perhaps matches TRBD1 (5 bases). Germline lookup yields CDR1 SGHTA and CDR2 FQGNSA. This CDR3 contains 15 residues. V lost 5 bases to trimming and J lost 12 bases, with 22 bases between them. CDR3 region: CASSLSSEGTKELFF. CDR3 in DNA: TGTGCCAGCAGCCTATCTAGCGAAGGGACTAAGGAACTGTTTTTT.

The CDR3 DNA reads as TGTGCCATCGGGACAGGCCGTTCACCCCTCCACTTT. Translating gives CAIGTGRSPLHF. V gene TRBV10-3 combines with J gene TRBJ1-6; 8 bases are shared with TRBD1. Germline V gene lookup returns CDR1 ENHRY and CDR2 SYGVKD. With 8 bases clipped from V and 9 bases from J, the junction kept 3 bases outside the gene matches. The CDR3 contains 12 residues.